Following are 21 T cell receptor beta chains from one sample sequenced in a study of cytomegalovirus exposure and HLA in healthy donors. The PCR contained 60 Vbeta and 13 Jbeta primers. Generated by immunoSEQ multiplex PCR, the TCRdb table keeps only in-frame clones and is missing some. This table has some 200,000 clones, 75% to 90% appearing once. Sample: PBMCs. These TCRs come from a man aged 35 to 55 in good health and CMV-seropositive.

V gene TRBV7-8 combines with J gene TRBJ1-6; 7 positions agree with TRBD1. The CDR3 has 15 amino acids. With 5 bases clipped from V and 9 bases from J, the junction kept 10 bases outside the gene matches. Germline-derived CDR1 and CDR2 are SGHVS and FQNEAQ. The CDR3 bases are TGTGCCAGCAGCCCCCGACAGGGACCCAGTTCACCCCTCCACTTT. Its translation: CASSPRQGPSSPLHF. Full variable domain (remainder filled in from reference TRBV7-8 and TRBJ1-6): GAGVSQSPRYKVAKRGQDVALRCDPISGHVSLFWYQQALGQGPEFLTYFQNEAQLDKSGLPSDRFFAERPEGSVSTLKIQRTQQEDSAVYLCASSPRQGPSSPLHFGNGTRLTVT.

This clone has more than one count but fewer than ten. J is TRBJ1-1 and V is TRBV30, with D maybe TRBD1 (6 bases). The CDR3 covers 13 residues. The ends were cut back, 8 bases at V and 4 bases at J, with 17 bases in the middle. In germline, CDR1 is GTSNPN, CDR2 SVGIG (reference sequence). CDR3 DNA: TGTGCCCGAGTCGCTCAGGGGCGCACTGAAGCTTTCTTT. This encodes CARVAQGRTEAFF.

In DNA, the CDR3 is TGTGCCAGCAGTTTGTTAGCTAGCACAGATACGCAGTATTTT. Encoded protein: CASSLLASTDTQYF. The V gene is TRBV28, the J gene TRBJ2-3; D gene unclear. This CDR3 comprises 14 residues. CDR1 MDHEN and CDR2 SYDVKM come from the germline V gene. The ends were cut back, 3 bases at V and 0 bases at J, with 7 bases in the middle.

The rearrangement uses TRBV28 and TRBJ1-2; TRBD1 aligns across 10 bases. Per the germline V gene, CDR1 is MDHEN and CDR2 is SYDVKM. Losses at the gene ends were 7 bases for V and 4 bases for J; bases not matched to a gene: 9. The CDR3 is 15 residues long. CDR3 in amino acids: CASTQGQGFSYGYTF. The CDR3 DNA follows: TGTGCCAGCACCCAGGGACAGGGGTTTTCCTATGGCTACACCTTC.

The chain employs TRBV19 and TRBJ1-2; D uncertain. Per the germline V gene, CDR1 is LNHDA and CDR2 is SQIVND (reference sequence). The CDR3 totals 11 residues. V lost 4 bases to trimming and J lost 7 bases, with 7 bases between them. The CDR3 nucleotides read TGTGCCAGTAGTAACTTTATTGGCTACACCTTC. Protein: CASSNFIGYTF. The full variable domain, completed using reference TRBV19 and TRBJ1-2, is DGGITQSPKYLFRKEGQNVTLSCEQNLNHDAMYWYRQDPGQGLRLIYYSQIVNDFQKGDIAEGYSVSREKKESFPLTVTSAQKNPTAFYLCASSNFIGYTFGSGTRLTVV.

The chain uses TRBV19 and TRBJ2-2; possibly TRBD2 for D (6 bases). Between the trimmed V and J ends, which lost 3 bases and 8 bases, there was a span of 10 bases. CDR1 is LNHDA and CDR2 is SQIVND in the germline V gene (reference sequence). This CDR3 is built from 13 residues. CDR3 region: CASSIAGMGELFF. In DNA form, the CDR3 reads TGTGCCAGTAGTATTGCGGGGATGGGGGAGCTGTTTTTT.

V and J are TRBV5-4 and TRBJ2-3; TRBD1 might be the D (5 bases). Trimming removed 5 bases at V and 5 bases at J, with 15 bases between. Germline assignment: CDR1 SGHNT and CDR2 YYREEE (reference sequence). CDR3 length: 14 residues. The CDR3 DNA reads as TGTGCCAGCAGTCCAGGGCAGGAAGGAGATACGCAGTATTTT. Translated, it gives CASSPGQEGDTQYF.

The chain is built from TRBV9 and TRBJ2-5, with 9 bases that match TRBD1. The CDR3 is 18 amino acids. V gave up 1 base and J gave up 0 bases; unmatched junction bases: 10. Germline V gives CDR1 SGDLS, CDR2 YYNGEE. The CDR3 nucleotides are TGTGCCAGCAGCGTAACTTGGACAGGGGTCATGTACCAAGAGACCCAGTACTTC. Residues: CASSVTWTGVMYQETQYF. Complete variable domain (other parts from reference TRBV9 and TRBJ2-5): DSGVTQTPKHLITATGQRVTLRCSPRSGDLSVYWYQQSLDQGLQFLIQYYNGEERAKGNILERFSAQQFPDLHSELNLSSLELGDSALYFCASSVTWTGVMYQETQYFGPGTRLLVL.

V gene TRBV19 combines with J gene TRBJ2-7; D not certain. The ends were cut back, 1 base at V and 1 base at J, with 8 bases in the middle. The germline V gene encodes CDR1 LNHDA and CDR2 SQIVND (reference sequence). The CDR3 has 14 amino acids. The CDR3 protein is CASSIVTASYEQYF. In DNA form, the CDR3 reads TGTGCCAGTAGTATAGTAACTGCATCCTACGAGCAGTACTTC. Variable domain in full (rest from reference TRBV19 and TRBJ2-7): DGGITQSPKYLFRKEGQNVTLSCEQNLNHDAMYWYRQDPGQGLRLIYYSQIVNDFQKGDIAEGYSVSREKKESFPLTVTSAQKNPTAFYLCASSIVTASYEQYFGPGTRLTVT.

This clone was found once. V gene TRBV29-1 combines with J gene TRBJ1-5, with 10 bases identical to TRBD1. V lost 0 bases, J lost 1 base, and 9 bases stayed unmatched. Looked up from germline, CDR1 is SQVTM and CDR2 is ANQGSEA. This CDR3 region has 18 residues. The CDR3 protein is CSVEDIKGQGISNQPQHF. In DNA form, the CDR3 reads TGCAGCGTTGAAGATATCAAGGGACAGGGGATCAGCAATCAGCCCCAGCATTTT.

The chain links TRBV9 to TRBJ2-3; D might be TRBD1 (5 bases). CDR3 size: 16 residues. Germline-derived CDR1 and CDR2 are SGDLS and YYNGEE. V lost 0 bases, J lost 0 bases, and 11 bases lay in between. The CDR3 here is CASSVGQGASTDTQYF. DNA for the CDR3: TGTGCCAGCAGCGTAGGGCAGGGTGCTAGCACAGATACGCAGTATTTT.

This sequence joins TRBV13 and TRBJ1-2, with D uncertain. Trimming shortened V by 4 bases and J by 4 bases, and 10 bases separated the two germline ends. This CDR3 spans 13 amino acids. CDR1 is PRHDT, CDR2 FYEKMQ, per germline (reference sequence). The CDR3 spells CASSSPGGYGYTF. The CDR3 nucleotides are TGTGCCAGCAGCTCGCCGGGAGGCTATGGCTACACCTTC.

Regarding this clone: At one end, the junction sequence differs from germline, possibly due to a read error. CDR3 in DNA: TGTGCTAGCAGCTTAGTCAGATCAGGGGAGCAGTACTTC. It yields the protein CASSLVRSGEQYF. The chain is built from TRBV7-7 and TRBJ2-7; TRBD1 might be the D (5 bases). This CDR3 is 13 amino acids long. Germline CDR1 reads SSHAT; CDR2 reads FNYEAQ (reference sequence).

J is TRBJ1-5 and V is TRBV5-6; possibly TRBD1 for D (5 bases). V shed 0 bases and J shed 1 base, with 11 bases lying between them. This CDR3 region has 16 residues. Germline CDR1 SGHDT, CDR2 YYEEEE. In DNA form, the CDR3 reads TGTGCCAGCAGCTTGGGTACCAGGGCGAGCAATCAGCCCCAGCATTTT. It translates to CASSLGTRASNQPQHF.

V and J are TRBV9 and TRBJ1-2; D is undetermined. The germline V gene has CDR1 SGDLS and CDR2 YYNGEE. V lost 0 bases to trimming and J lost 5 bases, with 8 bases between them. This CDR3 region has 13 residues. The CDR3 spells CASSVATGYGYTF. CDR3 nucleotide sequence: TGTGCCAGCAGCGTAGCTACGGGATATGGCTACACCTTC.

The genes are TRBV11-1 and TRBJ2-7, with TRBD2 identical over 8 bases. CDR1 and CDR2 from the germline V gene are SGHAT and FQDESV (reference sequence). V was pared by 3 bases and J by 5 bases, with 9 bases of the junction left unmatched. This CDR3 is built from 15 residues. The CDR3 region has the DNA TGTGCCAGCAGCTTGGATAGCGGGGACGTCGACGAGCAGTACTTC. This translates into CASSLDSGDVDEQYF.

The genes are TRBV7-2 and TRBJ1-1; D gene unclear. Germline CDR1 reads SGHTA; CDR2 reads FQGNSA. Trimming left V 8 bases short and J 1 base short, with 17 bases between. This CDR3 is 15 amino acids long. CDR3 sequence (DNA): TGTGCCAGCCATCCCCTGCGTTCGGGGAACACTGAAGCTTTCTTT. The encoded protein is CASHPLRSGNTEAFF.

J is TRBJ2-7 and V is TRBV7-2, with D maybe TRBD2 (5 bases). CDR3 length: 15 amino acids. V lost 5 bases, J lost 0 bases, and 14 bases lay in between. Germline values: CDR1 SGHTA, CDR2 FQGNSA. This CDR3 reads CASSPMEVSSYEQYF. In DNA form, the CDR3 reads TGTGCCAGCAGCCCCATGGAGGTTAGCTCCTACGAGCAGTACTTC.

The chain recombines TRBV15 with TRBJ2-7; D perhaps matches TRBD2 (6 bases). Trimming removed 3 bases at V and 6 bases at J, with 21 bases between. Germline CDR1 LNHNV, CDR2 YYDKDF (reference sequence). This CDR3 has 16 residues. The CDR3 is CATSSPFTGTHAEQYF. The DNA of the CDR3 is TGTGCCACCAGCAGTCCCTTCACCGGGACTCACGCCGAGCAGTACTTC.

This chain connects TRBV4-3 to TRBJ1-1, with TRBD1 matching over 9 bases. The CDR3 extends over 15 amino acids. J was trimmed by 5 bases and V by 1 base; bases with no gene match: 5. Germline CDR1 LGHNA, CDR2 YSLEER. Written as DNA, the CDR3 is TGCGCCAGCAGCCAAGCTACAGGGGGCCGGACTGAAGCTTTCTTT. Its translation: CASSQATGGRTEAFF.

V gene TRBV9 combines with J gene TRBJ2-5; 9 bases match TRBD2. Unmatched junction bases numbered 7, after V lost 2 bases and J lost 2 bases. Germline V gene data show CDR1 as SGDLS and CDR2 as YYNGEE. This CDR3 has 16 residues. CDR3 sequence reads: CASSVSGGSQQETQYF. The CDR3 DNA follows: TGTGCCAGCAGCGTGAGCGGGGGGTCACAACAAGAGACCCAGTACTTC.